This T cell receptor (beta chain) derives from a study of T cell responses to AZD1222 COVID-19 vaccine. Findings and limits, study-wide: Only a handful of AZD1222 recipients were seropositive at baseline. White British people made up most donors, females outnumbered males, and clonal diversity was possibly underestimated. Sampling captured repertoires only after the peak T cell response.

Germline V gene data show CDR1 as MNHEY and CDR2 as SVGAGI. The CDR3 runs to 16 residues. V shed 0 bases and J 5 bases; nucleotides not matched to a gene: 8. Generated by immunoSEQ multiplex PCR, the TCRdb table keeps only in-frame clones and is missing some. The sample lists around 150,000 clones, over 85% seen once, with approximately 6.9% in the top ten. A remark on this clone: Its antigen is not known.

Material: peripheral blood, obtained 28 days after the second AZD1222 dose. V is TRBV6-5 and J is TRBJ1-1, with 8 bases identical to TRBD1. This clonotype originated in an adult who received the AZD1222 COVID-19 vaccine. CDR3 coding DNA: TGTGCCAGCAGTTACTCGCCAGGGGGCGCGTCTACTGAAGCTTTCTTT. It specifies CASSYSPGGASTEAFF.